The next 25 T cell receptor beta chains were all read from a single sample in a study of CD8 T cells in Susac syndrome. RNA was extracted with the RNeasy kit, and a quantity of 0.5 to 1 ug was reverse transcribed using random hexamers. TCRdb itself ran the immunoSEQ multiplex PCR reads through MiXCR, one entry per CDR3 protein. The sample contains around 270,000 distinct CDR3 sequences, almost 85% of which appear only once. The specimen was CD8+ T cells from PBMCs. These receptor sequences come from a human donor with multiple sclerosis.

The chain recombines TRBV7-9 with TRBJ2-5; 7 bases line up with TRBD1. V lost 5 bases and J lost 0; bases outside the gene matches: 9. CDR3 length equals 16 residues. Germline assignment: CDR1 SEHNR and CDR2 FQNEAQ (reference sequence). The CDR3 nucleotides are TGTGCCAGCAGCCCCTGGCTCGGGACAGACCAAGAGACCCAGTACTTC. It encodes CASSPWLGTDQETQYF.

CDR3 DNA: TGTGCCAGTTCGCCCGGGACAGGGCGGCCCTACGAGCAGTACTTC. It codes for CASSPGTGRPYEQYF. The chain combines TRBV28 with TRBJ2-7; 9 positions match TRBD1. The CDR3 covers 15 residues. The V gene end was trimmed by 9 bases and the J gene end by 2 bases; junction bases not matched to a gene: 11. CDR1 and CDR2 (germline): MDHEN, SYDVKM.

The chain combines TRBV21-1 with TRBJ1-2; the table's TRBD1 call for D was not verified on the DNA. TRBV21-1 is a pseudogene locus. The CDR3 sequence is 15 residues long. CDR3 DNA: TGTGCCAGCAGCAAGGGGGGTCGGGCTGTCGATGGCTACACCTTC. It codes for CASSKGGRAVDGYTF.

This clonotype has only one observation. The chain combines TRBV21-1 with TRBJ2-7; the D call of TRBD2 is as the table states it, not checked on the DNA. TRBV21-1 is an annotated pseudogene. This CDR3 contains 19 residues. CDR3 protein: CASSPSKEWNSRSSYEQYF. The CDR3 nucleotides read TGTGCCAGCAGCCCTAGCAAAGAATGGAATAGTCGGAGCTCCTACGAGCAGTACTTC.

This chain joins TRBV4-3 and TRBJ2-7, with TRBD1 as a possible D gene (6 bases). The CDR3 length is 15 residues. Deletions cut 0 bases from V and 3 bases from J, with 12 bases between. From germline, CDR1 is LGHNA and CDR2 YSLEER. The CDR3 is CASSQDLGGYYEQYF. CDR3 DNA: TGCGCCAGCAGCCAAGATCTAGGGGGATACTACGAGCAGTACTTC.

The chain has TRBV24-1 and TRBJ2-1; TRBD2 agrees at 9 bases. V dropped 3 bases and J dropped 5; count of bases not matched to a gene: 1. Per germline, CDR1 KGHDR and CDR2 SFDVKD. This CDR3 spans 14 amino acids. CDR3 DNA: TGTGCCACCAGTGATGCTAGCGGGAACAATGAGCAGTTCTTC. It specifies CATSDASGNNEQFF.

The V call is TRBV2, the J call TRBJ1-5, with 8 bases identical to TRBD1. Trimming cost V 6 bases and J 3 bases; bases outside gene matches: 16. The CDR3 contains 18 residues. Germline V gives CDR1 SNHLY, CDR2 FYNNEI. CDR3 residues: CASRSQGASLIINQPQHF. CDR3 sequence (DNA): TGTGCCAGCAGATCGCAGGGGGCCTCGCTAATAATCAATCAGCCCCAGCATTTT.

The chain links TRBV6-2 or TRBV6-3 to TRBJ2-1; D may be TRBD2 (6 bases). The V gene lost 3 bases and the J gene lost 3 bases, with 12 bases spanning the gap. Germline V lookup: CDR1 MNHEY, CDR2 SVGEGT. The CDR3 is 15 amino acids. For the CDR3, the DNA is TGTGCCAGCAGTTATCCGGGAGAAGGCTACAATGAGCAGTTCTTC. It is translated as CASSYPGEGYNEQFF.

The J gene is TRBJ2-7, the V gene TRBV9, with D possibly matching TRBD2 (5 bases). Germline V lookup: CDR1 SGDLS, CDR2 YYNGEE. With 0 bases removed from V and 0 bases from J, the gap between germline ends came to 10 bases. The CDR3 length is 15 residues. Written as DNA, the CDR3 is TGTGCCAGCAGCGTAGGGCGCGGGTTCTCCTACGAGCAGTACTTC. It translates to CASSVGRGFSYEQYF.

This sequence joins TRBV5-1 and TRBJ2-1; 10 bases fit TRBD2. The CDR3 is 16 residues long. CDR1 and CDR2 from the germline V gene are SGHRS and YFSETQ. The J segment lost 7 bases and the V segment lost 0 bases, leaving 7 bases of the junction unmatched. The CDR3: CASSLALAGEGNEQFF. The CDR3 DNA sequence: TGCGCCAGCAGCTTGGCCCTAGCGGGAGAAGGTAATGAGCAGTTCTTC.

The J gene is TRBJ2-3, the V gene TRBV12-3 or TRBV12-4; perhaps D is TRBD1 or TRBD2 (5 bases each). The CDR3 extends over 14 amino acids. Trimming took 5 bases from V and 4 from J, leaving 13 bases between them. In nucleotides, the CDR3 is TGTGCCAGCAGTGGGATGGGGACCTCAGATACGCAGTATTTT. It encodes CASSGMGTSDTQYF.

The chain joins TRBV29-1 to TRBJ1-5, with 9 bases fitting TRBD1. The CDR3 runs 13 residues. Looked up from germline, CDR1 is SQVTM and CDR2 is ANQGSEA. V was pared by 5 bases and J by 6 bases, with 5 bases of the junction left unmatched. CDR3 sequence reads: CSVTGGASQPQHF. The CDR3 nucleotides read TGCAGCGTTACAGGGGGCGCAAGTCAGCCCCAGCATTTT.

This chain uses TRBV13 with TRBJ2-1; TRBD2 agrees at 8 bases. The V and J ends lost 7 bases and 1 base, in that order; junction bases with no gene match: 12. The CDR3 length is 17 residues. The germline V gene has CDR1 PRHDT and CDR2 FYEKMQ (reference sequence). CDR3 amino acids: CASTWEVAGGSYNEQFF. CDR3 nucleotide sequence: TGTGCCAGCACCTGGGAGGTGGCGGGAGGTTCCTACAATGAGCAGTTCTTC.

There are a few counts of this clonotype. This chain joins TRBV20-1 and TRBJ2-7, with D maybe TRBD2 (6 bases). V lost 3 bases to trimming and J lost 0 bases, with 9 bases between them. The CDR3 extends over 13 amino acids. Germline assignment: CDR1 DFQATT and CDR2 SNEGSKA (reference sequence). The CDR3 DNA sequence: TGCAGTGCTAGGGGGAGGTCCTCCTACGAGCAGTACTTC. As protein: CSARGRSSYEQYF.

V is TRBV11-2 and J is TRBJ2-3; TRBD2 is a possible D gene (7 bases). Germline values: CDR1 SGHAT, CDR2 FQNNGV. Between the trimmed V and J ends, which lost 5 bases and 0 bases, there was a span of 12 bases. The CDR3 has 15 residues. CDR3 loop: CASSGGGGSTDTQYF. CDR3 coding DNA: TGTGCCAGCAGCGGGGGGGGCGGGAGCACAGATACGCAGTATTTT.

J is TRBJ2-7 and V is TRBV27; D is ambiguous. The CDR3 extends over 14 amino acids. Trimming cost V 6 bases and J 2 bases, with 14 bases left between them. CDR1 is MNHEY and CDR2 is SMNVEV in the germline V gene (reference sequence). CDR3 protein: CASRSRAPTYEQYF. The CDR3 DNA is TGTGCCAGCAGGAGCCGGGCCCCGACCTACGAGCAGTACTTC.

The CDR3 spells CASSLTVYTEAFF. CDR3 sequence (DNA): TGTGCCAGCAGTCTTACAGTCTACACTGAAGCTTTCTTT. V and J are TRBV27 and TRBJ1-1, with D unclear. V gave up 5 bases and J gave up 3 bases, with 10 bases separating them. This CDR3 contains 13 residues. Per germline, CDR1 MNHEY and CDR2 SMNVEV (reference sequence).

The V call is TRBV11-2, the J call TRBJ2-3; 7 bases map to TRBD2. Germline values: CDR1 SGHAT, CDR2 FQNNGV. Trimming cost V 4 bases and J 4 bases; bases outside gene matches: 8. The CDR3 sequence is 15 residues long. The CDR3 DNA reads TGTGCCAGCAGCTACCTCGGACTAGACTCAGATACGCAGTATTTT. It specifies CASSYLGLDSDTQYF.

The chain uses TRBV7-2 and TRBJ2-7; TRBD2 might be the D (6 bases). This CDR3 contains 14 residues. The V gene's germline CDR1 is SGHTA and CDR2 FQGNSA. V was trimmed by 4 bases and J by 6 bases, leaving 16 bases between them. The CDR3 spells CASSSGLRSPEQYF. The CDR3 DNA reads TGTGCCAGCAGCTCGGGACTGCGGTCCCCCGAGCAGTACTTC. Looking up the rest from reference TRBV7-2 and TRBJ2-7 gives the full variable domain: GAGVSQSPSNKVTEKGKDVELRCDPISGHTALYWYRQSLGQGLEFLIYFQGNSAPDKSGLPSDRFSAERTGGSVSTLTIQRTQQEDSAVYLCASSSGLRSPEQYFGPGTRLTVT.

CDR3 region: CASGEQGAGTEAFF. Here the CDR3 DNA reads TGTGCCAGCGGGGAACAGGGGGCCGGCACTGAAGCTTTCTTT. The gene calls are TRBV6-5 and TRBJ1-1; TRBD1 matches at 9 bases. The germline V gene has CDR1 MNHEY and CDR2 SVGAGI. The CDR3 contains 14 residues. J lost 4 bases, V lost 8 bases, and 8 bases had no gene match.

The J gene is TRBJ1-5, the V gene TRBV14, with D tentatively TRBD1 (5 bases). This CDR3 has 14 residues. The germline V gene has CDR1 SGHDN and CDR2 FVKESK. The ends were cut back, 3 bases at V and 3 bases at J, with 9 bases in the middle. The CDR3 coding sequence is TGTGCCAGCAGCCAGGGGGATAACAATCAGCCCCAGCATTTT. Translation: CASSQGDNNQPQHF.

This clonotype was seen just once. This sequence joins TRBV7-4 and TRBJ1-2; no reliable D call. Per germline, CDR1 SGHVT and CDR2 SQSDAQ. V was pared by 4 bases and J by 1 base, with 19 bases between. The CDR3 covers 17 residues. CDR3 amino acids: CASSSSGNGRYNYGYTF. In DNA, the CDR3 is TGTGCCAGCAGCTCTAGCGGTAACGGACGCTATAACTATGGCTACACCTTC.

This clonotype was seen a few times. Here the CDR3 DNA reads TGTGCCAGCAGCTTAGACAGGGGGCCGACCTACGAGCAGTACTTC. This translates into CASSLDRGPTYEQYF. This rearrangement joins TRBV5-4 to TRBJ2-7; 10 bases line up with TRBD1. Germline V gene sequence: CDR1 SGHNT, CDR2 YYREEE (reference sequence). With 2 bases clipped from V and 2 bases from J, the junction kept 4 bases outside the gene matches. This CDR3 spans 15 amino acids.

CDR3 DNA sequence: TGTGCCAGCAGCTTAGCCCCCGGGACTAGCGGAAGATACAATGAGCAGTTCTTC. It yields the protein CASSLAPGTSGRYNEQFF. J is TRBJ2-1 and V is TRBV7-6, with 11 nucleotides matching TRBD2. CDR1 is SGHVS and CDR2 is FNYEAQ in the germline V gene. The CDR3 is made up of 18 amino acids. V was clipped by 0 bases and J by 4 bases; unmatched bases: 8. Combining the CDR3 with reference TRBV7-6 and TRBJ2-1 gives the whole variable domain GAGVSQSPRYKVTKRGQDVALRCDPISGHVSLYWYRQALGQGPEFLTYFNYEAQQDKSGLPNDRFSAERPEGSISTLTIQRTEQRDSAMYRCASSLAPGTSGRYNEQFFGPGTRLTVL.

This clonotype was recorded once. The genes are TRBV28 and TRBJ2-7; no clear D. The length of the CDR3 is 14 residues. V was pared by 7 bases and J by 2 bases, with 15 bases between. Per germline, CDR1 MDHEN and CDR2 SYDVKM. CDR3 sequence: CASNTVNLAYEQYF. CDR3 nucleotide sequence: TGTGCCAGCAATACGGTCAATCTTGCCTACGAGCAGTACTTC.